This passage covers 13 T cell receptor beta chains from one sample sequenced in a study of blood T cell repertoires in COVID-19. Sequenced by immunoSEQ multiplex PCR; TCRdb stores in-frame clones only, minus some. Among roughly 330,000 clones, approximately 90% were seen once, and the ten largest hold 4%. Sample: peripheral blood. These receptors were obtained from a woman between 45 and 60 years old with active or convalescent COVID-19.

The chain is built from TRBV30 and TRBJ1-3; D perhaps matches TRBD1 (6 bases). The V gene lost 2 bases and the J gene lost 9 bases, with 8 bases spanning the gap. The CDR3 has 11 amino acids. Germline V lookup: CDR1 GTSNPN, CDR2 SVGIG (reference sequence). This CDR3 reads CAWSRQATIYF. In DNA, the CDR3 is TGTGCCTGGAGTAGACAGGCCACCATATATTTT.

The genes are TRBV13 and TRBJ2-7, with 9 bases identical to TRBD1. Unmatched junction bases numbered 8, after V lost 2 bases and J lost 6 bases. Germline lookup yields CDR1 PRHDT and CDR2 FYEKMQ (reference sequence). The CDR3 has 15 residues. In DNA, the CDR3 is TGTGCCAGCAGCTTACCGGGACAGGGCCTAACCGAGCAGTACTTC. It specifies CASSLPGQGLTEQYF.

The rearrangement uses TRBV28 and TRBJ2-3; 7 bases map to TRBD2. Germline trimming cut 5 bases from V and 0 bases from J; bases unmatched to any gene: 11. The CDR3 loop spans 17 amino acids. Germline CDR1 is MDHEN and CDR2 is SYDVKM. The CDR3 loop is CASSPPRTRASTDTQYF. The CDR3 region has the DNA TGTGCCAGCAGTCCGCCTCGGACTAGGGCTAGCACAGATACGCAGTATTTT.

V and J are TRBV7-2 and TRBJ2-7; no firm D call. The CDR3 covers 14 residues. Trimming cost V 2 bases and J 2 bases, with 10 bases left between them. The germline CDR1 and CDR2 sequences are SGHTA and FQGNSA. In nucleotides, the CDR3 is TGTGCCAGCAGCTTATTGGCAGGCCCCTACGAGCAGTACTTC. This sequence encodes CASSLLAGPYEQYF. Combining the CDR3 with reference TRBV7-2 and TRBJ2-7 gives the whole variable domain GAGVSQSPSNKVTEKGKDVELRCDPISGHTALYWYRQSLGQGLEFLIYFQGNSAPDKSGLPSDRFSAERTGGSVSTLTIQRTQQEDSAVYLCASSLLAGPYEQYFGPGTRLTVT.

This clone was picked up a small number of times. The V call is TRBV7-9, the J call TRBJ1-3, with D tentatively TRBD1 (5 bases). The CDR3 has 16 amino acids. Deletions cut 3 bases from V and 6 bases from J, with 18 bases between. Germline V gene lookup returns CDR1 SEHNR and CDR2 FQNEAQ (reference sequence). The CDR3 DNA is TGTGCCAGCAGCTTGGTCCCCAGGGTCGGCGAAAACACCATATATTTT. Translated, it gives CASSLVPRVGENTIYF.

This clone has a handful of counts. The V call is TRBV29-1, the J call TRBJ1-5, with 8 bases identical to TRBD1. V shed 5 bases and J 5 bases; nucleotides not matched to a gene: 5. CDR1 and CDR2 from the germline V gene are SQVTM and ANQGSEA. There are 13 residues in the CDR3. CDR3 nucleotides: TGCAGCGTTAAGGACAGGGACGATCAGCCCCAGCATTTT. Translation: CSVKDRDDQPQHF.

The chain joins TRBV27 to TRBJ2-3; no firm D call. Per the germline V gene, CDR1 is MNHEY and CDR2 is SMNVEV (reference sequence). The CDR3 loop spans 13 amino acids. With 2 bases removed from V and 8 bases from J, the gap between germline ends came to 11 bases. CDR3 sequence: CASSLIYLSTQYF. CDR3 nucleotides: TGTGCCAGCAGTTTAATATACCTCAGTACGCAGTATTTT.

This chain links TRBV15 with TRBJ2-5; 9 bases agree with TRBD2. V gave up 1 base and J gave up 6 bases; unmatched junction bases: 6. Germline-derived CDR1 and CDR2 are LNHNV and YYDKDF (reference sequence). CDR3 length: 15 amino acids. The CDR3 bases are TGTGCCACCAGCAGAGGGGGCGGGAGGGAAAAGACCCAGTACTTC. Its protein product is CATSRGGGREKTQYF.

The CDR3 here is CAWSVRAGFEQYF. As DNA, the CDR3 is TGTGCCTGGAGTGTAAGGGCAGGGTTTGAGCAGTACTTC. V is TRBV30 and J is TRBJ2-7; weak D call: TRBD1 (5 bases). V lost 0 bases to trimming and J lost 7 bases, with 13 bases between them. Germline-derived CDR1 and CDR2 are GTSNPN and SVGIG (reference sequence). This CDR3 region has 13 residues.

The chain uses TRBV9 and TRBJ1-1; D uncertain. This CDR3 contains 13 residues. V shed 7 bases and J shed 4 bases, with 14 bases lying between them. Looked up from germline, CDR1 is SGDLS and CDR2 is YYNGEE. CDR3 in DNA: TGTGCCAGCCCCTGCCCAACAATCACTGAAGCTTTCTTT. This sequence encodes CASPCPTITEAFF. Together with reference TRBV9 and TRBJ1-1, the CDR3 gives the full variable domain: DSGVTQTPKHLITATGQRVTLRCSPRSGDLSVYWYQQSLDQGLQFLIQYYNGEERAKGNILERFSAQQFPDLHSELNLSSLELGDSALYFCASPCPTITEAFFGQGTRLTVV.

The chain links TRBV12-3 or TRBV12-4 to TRBJ2-7, with D hard to call. The CDR3 contains 13 residues. The germline V and J ends were trimmed by 5 bases and 9 bases, with 17 bases remaining between them. CDR3 loop: CASSPGAFIGQYF. In nucleotides, the CDR3 is TGTGCCAGCAGTCCTGGAGCTTTCATCGGGCAGTACTTC.

The table lists this clone with many counts. The chain links TRBV7-9 to TRBJ1-5; 7 bases align to TRBD1. The germline CDR1 and CDR2 sequences are SEHNR and FQNEAQ (reference sequence). V lost 5 bases, J lost 5 bases, and 9 bases stayed unmatched. CDR3 length equals 15 residues. The CDR3 DNA is TGTGCCAGCAGCGCAAGCGACAGGGCGGATCAGCCCCAGCATTTT. Its translation is CASSASDRADQPQHF.

The chain couples TRBV4-2 to TRBJ1-1, with D hard to call. V was pared by 0 bases and J by 1 base, with 9 bases between. Germline lookup yields CDR1 LGHNA and CDR2 YNFKEQ. The CDR3 is made up of 15 amino acids. The CDR3 protein is CASSQELQPNTEAFF. DNA for the CDR3: TGTGCCAGCAGCCAAGAGTTACAGCCGAACACTGAAGCTTTCTTT.